This T cell receptor (beta chain) was identified during a study of cytotoxic CD8 clonotypes in ibrutinib-treated CLL. Libraries were prepared by immunoSEQ multiplex PCR; TCRdb keeps only in-frame clonotypes and omits some of them. The repertoire holds some 150,000 clones, with approximately 80% as singletons. After removal of 5 bases from V and 6 bases from J, the junction contained 4 bases not matched to a gene. In germline, CDR1 is MGHDK, CDR2 SYGVNS. This CDR3 is built from 14 residues. The sequence came from a human donor with chronic lymphocytic leukemia. The rearrangement links TRBV25-1 to TRBJ1-1; TRBD1 agrees at 12 bases. Material: PBMCs, obtained after 12 months of ibrutinib treatment. CDR3 residues: CASSFGTGGSEAFF. The CDR3 nucleotides are TGTGCCAGCAGTTTCGGGACAGGGGGCTCTGAAGCTTTCTTT.